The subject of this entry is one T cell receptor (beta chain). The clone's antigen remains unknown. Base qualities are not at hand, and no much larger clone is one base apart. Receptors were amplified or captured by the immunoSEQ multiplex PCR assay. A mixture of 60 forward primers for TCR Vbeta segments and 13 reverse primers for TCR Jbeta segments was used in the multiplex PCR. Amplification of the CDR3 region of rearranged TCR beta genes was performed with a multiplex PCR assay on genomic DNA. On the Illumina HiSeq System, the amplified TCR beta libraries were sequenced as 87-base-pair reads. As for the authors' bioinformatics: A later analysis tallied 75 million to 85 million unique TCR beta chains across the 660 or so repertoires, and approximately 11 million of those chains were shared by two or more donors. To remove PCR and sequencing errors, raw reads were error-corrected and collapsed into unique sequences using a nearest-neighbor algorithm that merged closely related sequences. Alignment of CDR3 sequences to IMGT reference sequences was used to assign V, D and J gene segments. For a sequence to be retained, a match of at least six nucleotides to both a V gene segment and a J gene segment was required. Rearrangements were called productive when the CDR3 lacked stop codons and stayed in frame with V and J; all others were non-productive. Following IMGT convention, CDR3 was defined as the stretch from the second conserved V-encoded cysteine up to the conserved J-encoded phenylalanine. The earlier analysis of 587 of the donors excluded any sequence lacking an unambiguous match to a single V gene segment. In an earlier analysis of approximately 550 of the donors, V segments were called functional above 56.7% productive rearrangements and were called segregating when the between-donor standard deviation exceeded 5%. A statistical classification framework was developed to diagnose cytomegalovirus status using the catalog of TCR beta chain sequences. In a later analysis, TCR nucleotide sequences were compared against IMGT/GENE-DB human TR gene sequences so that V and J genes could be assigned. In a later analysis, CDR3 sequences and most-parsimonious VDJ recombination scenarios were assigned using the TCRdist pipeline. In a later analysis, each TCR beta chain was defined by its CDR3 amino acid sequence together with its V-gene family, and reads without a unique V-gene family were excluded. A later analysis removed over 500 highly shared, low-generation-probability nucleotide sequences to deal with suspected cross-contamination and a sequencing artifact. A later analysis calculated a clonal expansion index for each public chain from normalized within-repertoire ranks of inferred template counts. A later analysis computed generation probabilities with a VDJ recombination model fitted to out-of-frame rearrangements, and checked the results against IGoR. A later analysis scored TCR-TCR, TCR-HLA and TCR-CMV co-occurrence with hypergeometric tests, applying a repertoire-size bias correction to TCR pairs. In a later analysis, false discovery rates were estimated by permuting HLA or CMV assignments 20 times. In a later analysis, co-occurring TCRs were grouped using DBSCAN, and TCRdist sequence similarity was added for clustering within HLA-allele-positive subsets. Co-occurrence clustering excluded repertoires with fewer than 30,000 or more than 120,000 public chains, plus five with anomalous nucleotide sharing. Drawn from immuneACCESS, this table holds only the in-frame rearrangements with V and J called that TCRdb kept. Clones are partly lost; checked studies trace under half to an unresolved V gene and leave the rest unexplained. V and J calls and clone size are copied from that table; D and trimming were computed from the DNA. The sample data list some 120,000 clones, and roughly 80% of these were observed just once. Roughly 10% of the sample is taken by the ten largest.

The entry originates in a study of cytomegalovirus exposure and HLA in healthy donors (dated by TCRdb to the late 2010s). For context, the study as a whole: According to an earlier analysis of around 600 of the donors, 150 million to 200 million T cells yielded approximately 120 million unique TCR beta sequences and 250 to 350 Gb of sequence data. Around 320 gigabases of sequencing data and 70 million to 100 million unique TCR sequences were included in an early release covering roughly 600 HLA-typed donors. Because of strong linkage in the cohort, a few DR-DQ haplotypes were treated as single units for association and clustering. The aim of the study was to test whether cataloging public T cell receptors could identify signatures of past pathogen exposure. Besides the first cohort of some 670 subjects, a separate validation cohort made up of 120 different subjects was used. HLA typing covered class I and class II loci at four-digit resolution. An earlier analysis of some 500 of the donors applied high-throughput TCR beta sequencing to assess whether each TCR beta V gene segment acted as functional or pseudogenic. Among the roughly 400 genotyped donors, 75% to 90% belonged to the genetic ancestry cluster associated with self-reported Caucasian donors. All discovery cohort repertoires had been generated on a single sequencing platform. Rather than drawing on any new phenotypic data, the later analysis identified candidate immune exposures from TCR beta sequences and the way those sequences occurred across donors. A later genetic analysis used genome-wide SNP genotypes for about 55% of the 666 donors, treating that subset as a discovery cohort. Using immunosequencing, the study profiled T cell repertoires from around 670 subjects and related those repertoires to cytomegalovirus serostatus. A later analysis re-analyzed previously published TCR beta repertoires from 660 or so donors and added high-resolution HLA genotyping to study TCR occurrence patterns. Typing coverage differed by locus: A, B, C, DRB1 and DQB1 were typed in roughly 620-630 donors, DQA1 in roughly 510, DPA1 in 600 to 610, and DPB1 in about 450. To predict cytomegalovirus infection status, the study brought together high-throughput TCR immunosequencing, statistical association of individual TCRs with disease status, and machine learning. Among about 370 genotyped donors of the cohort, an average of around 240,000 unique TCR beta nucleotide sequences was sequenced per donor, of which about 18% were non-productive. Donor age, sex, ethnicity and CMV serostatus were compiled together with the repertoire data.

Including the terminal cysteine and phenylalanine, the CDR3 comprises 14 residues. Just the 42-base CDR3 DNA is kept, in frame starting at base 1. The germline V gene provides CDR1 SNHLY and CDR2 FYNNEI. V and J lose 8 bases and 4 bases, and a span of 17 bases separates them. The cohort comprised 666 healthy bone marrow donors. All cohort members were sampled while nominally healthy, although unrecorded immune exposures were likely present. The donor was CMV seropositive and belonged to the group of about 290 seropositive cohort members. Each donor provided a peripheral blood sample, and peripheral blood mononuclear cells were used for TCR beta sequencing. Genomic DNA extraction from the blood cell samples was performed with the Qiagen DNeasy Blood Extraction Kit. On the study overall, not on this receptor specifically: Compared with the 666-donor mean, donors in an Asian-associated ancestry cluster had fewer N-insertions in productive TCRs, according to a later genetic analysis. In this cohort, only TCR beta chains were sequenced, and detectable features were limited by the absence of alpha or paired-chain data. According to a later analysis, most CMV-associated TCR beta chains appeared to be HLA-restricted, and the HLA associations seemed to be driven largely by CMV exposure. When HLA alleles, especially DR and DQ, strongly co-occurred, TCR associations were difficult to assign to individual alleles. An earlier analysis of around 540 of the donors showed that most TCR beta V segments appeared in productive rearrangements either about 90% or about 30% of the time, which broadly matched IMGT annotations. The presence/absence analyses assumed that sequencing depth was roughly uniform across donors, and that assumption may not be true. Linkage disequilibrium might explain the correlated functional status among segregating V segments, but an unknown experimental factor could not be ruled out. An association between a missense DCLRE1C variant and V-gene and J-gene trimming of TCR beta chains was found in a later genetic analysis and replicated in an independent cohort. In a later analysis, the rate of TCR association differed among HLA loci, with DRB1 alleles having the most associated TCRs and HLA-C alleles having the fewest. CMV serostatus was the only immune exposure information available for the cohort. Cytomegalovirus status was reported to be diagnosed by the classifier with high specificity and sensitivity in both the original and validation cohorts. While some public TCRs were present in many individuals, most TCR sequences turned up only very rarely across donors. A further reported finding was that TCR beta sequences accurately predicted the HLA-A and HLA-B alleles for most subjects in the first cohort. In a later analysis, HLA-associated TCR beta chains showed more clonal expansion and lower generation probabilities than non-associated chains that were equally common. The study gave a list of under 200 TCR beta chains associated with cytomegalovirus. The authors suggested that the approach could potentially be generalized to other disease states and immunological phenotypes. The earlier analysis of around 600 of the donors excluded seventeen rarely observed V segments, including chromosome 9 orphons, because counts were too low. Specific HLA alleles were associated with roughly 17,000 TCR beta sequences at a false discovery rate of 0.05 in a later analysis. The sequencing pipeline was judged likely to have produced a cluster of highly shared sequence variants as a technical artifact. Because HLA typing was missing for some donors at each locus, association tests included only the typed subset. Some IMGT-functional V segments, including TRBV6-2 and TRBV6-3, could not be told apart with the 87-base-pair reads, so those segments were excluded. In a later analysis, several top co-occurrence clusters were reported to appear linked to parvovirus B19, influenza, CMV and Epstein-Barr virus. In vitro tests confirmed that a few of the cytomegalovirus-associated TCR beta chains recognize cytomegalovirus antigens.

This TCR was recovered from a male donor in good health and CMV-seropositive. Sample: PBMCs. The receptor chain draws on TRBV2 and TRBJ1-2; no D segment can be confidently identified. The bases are TGTGCCAGCCGAAAAGCAGGCAATCTCTATGGCTACACCTTC. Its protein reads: CASRKAGNLYGYTF.